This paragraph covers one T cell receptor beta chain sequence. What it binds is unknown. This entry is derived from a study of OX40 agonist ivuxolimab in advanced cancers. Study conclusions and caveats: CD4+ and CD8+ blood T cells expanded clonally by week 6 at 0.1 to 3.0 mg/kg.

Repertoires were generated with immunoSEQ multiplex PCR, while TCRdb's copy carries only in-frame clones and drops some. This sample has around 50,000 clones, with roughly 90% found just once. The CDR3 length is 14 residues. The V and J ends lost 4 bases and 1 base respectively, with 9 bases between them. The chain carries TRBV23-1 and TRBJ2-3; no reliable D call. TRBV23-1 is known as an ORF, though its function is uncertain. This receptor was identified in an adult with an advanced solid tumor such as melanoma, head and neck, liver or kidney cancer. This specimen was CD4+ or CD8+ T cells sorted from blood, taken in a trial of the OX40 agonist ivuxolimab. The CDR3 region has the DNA TGCGCCAGCAGTCTACCCTGGGGCACAGATACGCAGTATTTT. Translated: CASSLPWGTDTQYF.